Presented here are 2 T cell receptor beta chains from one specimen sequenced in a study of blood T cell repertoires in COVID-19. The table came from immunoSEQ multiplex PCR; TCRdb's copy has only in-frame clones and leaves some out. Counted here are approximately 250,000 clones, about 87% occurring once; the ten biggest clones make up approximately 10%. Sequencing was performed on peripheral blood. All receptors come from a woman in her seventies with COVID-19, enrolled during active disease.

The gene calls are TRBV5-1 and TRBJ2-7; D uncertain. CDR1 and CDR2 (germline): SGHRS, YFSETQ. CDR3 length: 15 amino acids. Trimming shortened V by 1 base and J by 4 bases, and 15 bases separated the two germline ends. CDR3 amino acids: CASSLQATPGYEQYF. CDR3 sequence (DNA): TGCGCCAGCAGCTTGCAAGCCACGCCGGGTTACGAGCAGTACTTC.

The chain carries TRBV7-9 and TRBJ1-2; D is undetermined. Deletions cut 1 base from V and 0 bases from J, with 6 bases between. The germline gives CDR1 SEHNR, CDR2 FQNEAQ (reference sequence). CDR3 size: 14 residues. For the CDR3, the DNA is TGTGCCAGCAGCTTAGAACAGCCTAACTATGGCTACACCTTC. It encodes CASSLEQPNYGYTF. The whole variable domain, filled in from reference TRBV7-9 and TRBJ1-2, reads DTGVSQNPRHKITKRGQNVTFRCDPISEHNRLYWYRQTLGQGPEFLTYFQNEAQLEKSRLLSDRFSAERPKGSFSTLEIQRTEQGDSAMYLCASSLEQPNYGYTFGSGTRLTVV.